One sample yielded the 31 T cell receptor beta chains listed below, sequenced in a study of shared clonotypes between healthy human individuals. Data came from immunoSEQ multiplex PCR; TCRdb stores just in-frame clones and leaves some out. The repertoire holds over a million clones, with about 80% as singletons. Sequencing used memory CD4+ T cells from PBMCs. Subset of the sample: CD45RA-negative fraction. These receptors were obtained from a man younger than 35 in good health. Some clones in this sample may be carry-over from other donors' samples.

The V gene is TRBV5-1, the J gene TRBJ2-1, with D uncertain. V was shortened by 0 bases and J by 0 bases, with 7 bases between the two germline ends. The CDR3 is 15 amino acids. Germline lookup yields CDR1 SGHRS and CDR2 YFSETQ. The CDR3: CASSLVQSSYNEQFF. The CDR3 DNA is TGCGCCAGCAGCTTGGTACAGAGCTCCTACAATGAGCAGTTCTTC.

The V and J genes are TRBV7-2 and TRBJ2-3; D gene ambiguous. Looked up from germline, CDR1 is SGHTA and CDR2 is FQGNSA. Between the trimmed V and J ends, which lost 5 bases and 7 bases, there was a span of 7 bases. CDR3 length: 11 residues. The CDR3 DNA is TGTGCCAGCAGCCAAAGGAATACGCAGTATTTT. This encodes CASSQRNTQYF.

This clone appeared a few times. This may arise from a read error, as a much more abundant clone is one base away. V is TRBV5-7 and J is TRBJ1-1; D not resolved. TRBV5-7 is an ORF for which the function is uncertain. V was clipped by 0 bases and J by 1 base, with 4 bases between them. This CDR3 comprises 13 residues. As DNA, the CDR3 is TGTGCCAGCAGCTTGGAAGGGAACACTGAAGCTTTCTTT. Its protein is CASSLEGNTEAFF.

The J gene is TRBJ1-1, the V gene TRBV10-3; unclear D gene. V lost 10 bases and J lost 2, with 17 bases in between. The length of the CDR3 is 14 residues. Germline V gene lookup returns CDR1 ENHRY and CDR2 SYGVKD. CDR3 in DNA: TGTGCCACCACCTTTGGGCGGACTAACACTGAAGCTTTCTTT. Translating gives CATTFGRTNTEAFF.

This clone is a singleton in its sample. CDR3 in DNA: TGTGCCAGCAGTGACGGCCGGCCCCAGCCCCAGCATTTT. Amino acids: CASSDGRPQPQHF. The chain combines TRBV2 with TRBJ1-5; no firm D call. CDR1 and CDR2 (germline): SNHLY, FYNNEI. Trimming left V 3 bases short and J 7 bases short, with 10 bases between. The CDR3 consists of 13 residues. The full variable domain, completed using reference TRBV2 and TRBJ1-5, is EPEVTQTPSHQVTQMGQEVILRCVPISNHLYFYWYRQILGQKVEFLVSFYNNEISEKSEIFDDQFSVERPDGSNFTLKIRSTKLEDSAMYFCASSDGRPQPQHFGDGTRLSIL.

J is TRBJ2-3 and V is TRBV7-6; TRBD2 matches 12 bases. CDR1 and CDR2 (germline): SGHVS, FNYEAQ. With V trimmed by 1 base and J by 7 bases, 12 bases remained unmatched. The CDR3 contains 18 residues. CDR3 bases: TGTGCCAGCAGCTTAGGACTAGCGGGAGATGGGGGTCCGAATACGCAGTATTTT. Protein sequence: CASSLGLAGDGGPNTQYF. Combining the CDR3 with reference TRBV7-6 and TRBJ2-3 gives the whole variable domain GAGVSQSPRYKVTKRGQDVALRCDPISGHVSLYWYRQALGQGPEFLTYFNYEAQQDKSGLPNDRFSAERPEGSISTLTIQRTEQRDSAMYRCASSLGLAGDGGPNTQYFGPGTRLTVL.

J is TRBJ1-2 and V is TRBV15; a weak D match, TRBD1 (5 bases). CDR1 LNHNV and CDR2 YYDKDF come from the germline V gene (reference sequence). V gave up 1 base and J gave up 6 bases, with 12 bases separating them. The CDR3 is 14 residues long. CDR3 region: CATSRVGGIDGYTF. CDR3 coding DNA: TGTGCCACCAGCAGAGTGGGGGGTATTGATGGCTACACCTTC.

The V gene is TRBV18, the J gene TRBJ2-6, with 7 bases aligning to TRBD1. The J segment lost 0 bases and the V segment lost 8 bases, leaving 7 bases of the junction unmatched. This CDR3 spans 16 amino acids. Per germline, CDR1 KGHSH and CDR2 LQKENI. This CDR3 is CASQTGTASGANVLTF. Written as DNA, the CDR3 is TGTGCCAGCCAGACCGGGACAGCCTCTGGGGCCAACGTCCTGACTTTC.

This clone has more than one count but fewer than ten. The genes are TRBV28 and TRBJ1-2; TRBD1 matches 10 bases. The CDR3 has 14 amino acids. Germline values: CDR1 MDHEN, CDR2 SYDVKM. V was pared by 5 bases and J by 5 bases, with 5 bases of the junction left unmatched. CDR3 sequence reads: CASSVPGQGYGYTF. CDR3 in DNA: TGTGCCAGCAGTGTACCGGGACAGGGGTATGGCTACACCTTC.

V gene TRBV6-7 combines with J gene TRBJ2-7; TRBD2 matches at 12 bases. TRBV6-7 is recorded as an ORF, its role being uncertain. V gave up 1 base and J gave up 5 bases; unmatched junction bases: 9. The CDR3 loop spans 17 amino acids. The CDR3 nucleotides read TGTGCCAGCAGTTACTATCGGACTAGCGGGACCCCCGACGAGCAGTACTTC. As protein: CASSYYRTSGTPDEQYF.

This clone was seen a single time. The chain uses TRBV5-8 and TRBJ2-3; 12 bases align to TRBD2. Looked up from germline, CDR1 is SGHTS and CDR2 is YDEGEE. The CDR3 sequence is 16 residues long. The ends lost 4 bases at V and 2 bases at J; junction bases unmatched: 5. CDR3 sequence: CASSAGLAGLTDTQYF. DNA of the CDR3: TGTGCCAGCAGCGCCGGACTAGCGGGGCTCACAGATACGCAGTATTTT.

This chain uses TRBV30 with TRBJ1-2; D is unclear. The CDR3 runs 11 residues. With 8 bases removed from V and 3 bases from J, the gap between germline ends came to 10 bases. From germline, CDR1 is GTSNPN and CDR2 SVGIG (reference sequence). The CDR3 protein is CARGGYYGYTF. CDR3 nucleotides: TGTGCCCGTGGAGGATACTATGGCTACACCTTC.

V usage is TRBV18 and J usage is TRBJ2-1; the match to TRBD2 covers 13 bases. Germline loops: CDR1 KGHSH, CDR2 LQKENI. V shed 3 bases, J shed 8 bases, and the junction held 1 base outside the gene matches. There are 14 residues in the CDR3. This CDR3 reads CASSPGLAGHEQFF. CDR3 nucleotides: TGTGCCAGCTCACCGGGACTAGCGGGGCATGAGCAGTTCTTC.

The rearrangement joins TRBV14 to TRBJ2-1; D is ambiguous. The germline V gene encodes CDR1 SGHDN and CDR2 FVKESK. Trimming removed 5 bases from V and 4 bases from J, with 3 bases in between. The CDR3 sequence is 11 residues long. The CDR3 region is CASSYYNEQFF. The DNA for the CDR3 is TGTGCCAGCAGCTATTACAATGAGCAGTTCTTC.

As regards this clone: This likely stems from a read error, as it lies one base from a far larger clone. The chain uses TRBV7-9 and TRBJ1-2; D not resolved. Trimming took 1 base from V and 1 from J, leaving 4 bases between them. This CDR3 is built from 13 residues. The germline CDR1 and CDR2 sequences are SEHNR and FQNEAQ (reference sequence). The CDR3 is CASSLDSNYGYTF. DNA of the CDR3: TGTGCCAGCAGCTTAGACAGTAACTATGGCTACACCTTC.

The chain's CDR3 is CASSLGTGGEETQYF. CDR3 sequence (DNA): TGTGCCAGCAGCCTTGGGACAGGTGGGGAAGAGACCCAGTACTTC. This chain connects TRBV4-2 to TRBJ2-5; 8 nucleotides align to TRBD1. CDR1 LGHNA and CDR2 YNFKEQ come from the germline V gene. The CDR3 spans 15 residues. Trimming at V came to 4 bases and at J to 3 bases, leaving 7 bases not matched to a gene.

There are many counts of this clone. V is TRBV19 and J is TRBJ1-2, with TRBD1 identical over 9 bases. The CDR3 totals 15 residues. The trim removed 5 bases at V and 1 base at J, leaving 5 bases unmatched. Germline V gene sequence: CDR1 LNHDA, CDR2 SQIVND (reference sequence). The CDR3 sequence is CASSPRTGVNYGYTF. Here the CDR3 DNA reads TGTGCCAGTAGTCCTCGGACAGGGGTTAACTATGGCTACACCTTC.

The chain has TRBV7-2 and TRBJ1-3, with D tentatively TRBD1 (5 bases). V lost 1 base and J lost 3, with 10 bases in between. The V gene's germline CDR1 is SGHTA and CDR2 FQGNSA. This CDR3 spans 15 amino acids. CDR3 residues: CASSLGWGGGNTIYF. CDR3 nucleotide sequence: TGTGCCAGCAGCTTAGGATGGGGGGGTGGAAACACCATATATTTT.

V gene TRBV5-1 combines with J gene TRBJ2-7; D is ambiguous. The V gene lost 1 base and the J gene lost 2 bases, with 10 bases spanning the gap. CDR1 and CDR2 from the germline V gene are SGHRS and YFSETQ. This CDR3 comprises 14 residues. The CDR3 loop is CASSLNWGPYEQYF. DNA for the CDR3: TGCGCCAGCAGCTTGAATTGGGGTCCCTACGAGCAGTACTTC.

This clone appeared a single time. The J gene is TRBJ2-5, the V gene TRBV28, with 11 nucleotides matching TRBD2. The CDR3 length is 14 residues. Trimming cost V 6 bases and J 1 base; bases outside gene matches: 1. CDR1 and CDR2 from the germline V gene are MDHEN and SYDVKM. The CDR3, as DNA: TGTGCCAGCAGGACTAGCGGGGCCCAAGAGACCCAGTACTTC. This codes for CASRTSGAQETQYF.

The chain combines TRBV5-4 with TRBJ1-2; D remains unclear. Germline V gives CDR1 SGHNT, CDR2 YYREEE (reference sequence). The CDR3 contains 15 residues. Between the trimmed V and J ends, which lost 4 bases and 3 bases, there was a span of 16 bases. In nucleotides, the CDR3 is TGTGCCAGCAGCCTTGATGGTCGGCCATACTATGGCTACACCTTC. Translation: CASSLDGRPYYGYTF.

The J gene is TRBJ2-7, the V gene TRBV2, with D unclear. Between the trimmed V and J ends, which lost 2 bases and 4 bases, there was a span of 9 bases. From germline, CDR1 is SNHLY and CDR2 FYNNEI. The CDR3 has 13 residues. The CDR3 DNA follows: TGTGCCAGCAGTGAAAGATGGAGTTACGAGCAGTACTTC. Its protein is CASSERWSYEQYF. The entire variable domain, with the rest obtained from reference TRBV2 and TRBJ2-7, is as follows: EPEVTQTPSHQVTQMGQEVILRCVPISNHLYFYWYRQILGQKVEFLVSFYNNEISEKSEIFDDQFSVERPDGSNFTLKIRSTKLEDSAMYFCASSERWSYEQYFGPGTRLTVT.

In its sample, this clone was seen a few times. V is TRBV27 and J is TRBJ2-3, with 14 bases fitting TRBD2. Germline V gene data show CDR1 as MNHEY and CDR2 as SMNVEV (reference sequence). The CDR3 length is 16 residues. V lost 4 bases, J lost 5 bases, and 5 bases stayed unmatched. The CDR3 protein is CASSSGTSGRQDTQYF. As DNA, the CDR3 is TGTGCCAGCAGTTCAGGGACTAGCGGGAGACAAGATACGCAGTATTTT.

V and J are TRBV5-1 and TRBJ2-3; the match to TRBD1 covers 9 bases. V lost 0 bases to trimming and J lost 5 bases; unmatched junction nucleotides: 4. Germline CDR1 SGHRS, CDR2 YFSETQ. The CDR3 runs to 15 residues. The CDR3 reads CASSLGTGVGDTQYF. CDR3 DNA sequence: TGCGCCAGCAGCTTGGGGACAGGGGTAGGAGATACGCAGTATTTT.

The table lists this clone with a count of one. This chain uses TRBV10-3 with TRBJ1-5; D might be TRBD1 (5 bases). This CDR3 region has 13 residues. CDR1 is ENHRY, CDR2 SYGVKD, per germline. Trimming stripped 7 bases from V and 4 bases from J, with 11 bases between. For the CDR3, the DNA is TGTGCCATCACTGACAGTATTAATCAGCCCCAGCATTTT. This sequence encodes CAITDSINQPQHF.

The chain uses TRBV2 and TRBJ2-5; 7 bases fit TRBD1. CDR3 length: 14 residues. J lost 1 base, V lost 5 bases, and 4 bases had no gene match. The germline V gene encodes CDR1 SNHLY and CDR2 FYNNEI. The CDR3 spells CASSYGTVQETQYF. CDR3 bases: TGTGCCAGCAGTTACGGGACAGTCCAAGAGACCCAGTACTTC. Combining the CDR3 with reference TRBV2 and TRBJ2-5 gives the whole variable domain EPEVTQTPSHQVTQMGQEVILRCVPISNHLYFYWYRQILGQKVEFLVSFYNNEISEKSEIFDDQFSVERPDGSNFTLKIRSTKLEDSAMYFCASSYGTVQETQYFGPGTRLLVL.

The CDR3 DNA follows: TGTGCCACCAGCAGAGTGGGTGAGCAGTTCTTC. It encodes CATSRVGEQFF. The gene calls are TRBV15 and TRBJ2-1; D unresolved. CDR3 length equals 11 residues. The germline V and J ends were trimmed by 1 base and 9 bases, with 4 bases remaining between them. Germline loops: CDR1 LNHNV, CDR2 YYDKDF (reference sequence).

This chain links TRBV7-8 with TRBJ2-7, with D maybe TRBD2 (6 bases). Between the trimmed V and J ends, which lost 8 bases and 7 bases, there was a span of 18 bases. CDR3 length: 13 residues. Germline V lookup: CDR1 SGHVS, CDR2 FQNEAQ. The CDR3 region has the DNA TGTGCCAGCCACTTGGGCGGGGCGGGAGAGCAGTACTTC. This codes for CASHLGGAGEQYF. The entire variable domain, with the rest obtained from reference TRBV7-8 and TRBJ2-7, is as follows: GAGVSQSPRYKVAKRGQDVALRCDPISGHVSLFWYQQALGQGPEFLTYFQNEAQLDKSGLPSDRFFAERPEGSVSTLKIQRTQQEDSAVYLCASHLGGAGEQYFGPGTRLTVT.

This chain's CDR3 is CSVVSGSIDEQYF. CDR3 bases: TGCAGCGTTGTCAGCGGGAGTATCGACGAGCAGTACTTC. The chain uses TRBV29-1 and TRBJ2-7; 8 bases are a match to TRBD2. Germline trimming cut 4 bases from V and 5 bases from J; bases unmatched to any gene: 7. Germline V gives CDR1 SQVTM, CDR2 ANQGSEA. This CDR3 has 13 residues.

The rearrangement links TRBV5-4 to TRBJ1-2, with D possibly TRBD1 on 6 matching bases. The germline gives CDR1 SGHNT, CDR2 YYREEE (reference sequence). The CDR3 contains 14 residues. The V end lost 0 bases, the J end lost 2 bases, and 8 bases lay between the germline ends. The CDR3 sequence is CASSLGGANYGYTF. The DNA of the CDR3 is TGTGCCAGCAGCTTGGGGGGGGCGAACTATGGCTACACCTTC.

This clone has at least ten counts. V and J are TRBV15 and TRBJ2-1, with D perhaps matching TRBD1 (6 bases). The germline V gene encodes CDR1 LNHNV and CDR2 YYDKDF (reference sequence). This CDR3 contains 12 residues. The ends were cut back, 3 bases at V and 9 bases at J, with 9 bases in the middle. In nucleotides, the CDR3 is TGTGCCACCAGCAGGGGGGCCTCTGAGCAGTTCTTC. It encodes CATSRGASEQFF.